This TCR beta chain was sequenced for a study of graft-versus-host responses after intestinal transplantation. For the study at large: Isolated intestinal, liver-intestinal, or multivisceral transplants were what recipients had. After anti-thymocyte globulin induction, recipients took tacrolimus and steroids for approximately three years.

Produced via immunoSEQ multiplex PCR; TCRdb's table is partial and in-frame only. This table holds 950 to 1,500 clones, under 85% found once. On this clone itself: Its specificity is not known.

Study-level points and caveats: The authors found GvH clones in recipient marrow, some appearing first in ileum or blood.

The sequences come from PBMCs, collected 7 days after intestinal transplantation. This TCR was recovered from a human patient who received an intestinal transplant, so some T cells may come from the graft donor.

CDR3 coding DNA: TGTGCCAGCAGCTTTTACCGGGAGGGCGAGCAGTACTTC. As protein: CASSFYREGEQYF. V usage is TRBV5-5 and J usage is TRBJ2-7; 8 nucleotides match TRBD2. This CDR3 contains 13 residues. V gave up 2 bases and J gave up 6 bases; unmatched junction bases: 4. The V gene's germline CDR1 is SGHKS and CDR2 YYEKEE (reference sequence).